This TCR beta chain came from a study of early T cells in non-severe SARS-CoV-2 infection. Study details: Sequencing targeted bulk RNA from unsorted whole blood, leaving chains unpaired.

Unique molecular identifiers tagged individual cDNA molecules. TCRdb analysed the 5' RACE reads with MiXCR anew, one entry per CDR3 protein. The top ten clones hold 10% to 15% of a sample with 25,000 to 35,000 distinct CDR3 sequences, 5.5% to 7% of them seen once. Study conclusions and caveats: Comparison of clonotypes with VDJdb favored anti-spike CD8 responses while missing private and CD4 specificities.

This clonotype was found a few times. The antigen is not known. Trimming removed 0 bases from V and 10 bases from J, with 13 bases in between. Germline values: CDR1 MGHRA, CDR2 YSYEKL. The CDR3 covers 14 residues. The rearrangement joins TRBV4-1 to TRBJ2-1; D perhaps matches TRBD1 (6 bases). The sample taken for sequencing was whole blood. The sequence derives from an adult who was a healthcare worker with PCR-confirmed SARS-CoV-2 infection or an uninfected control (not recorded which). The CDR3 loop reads CASSQEGAYREQFF. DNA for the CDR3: TGCGCCAGCAGCCAAGAGGGGGCCTACAGGGAGCAGTTCTTC.